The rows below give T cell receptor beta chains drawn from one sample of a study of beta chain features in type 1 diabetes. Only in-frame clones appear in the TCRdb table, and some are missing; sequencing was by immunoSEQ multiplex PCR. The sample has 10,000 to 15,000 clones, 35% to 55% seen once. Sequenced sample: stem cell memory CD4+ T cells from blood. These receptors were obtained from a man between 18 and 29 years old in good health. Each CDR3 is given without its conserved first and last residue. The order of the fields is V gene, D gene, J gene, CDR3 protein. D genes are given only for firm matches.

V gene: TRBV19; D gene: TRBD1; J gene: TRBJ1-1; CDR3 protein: ASRSDRGGKTEAF
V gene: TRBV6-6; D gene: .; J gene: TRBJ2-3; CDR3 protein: ASSSPSLGTDTQY
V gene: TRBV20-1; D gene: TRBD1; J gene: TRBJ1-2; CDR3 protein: SVQGNYGYT
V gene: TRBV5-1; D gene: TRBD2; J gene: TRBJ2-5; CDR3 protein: ASSFLSGRGETQY
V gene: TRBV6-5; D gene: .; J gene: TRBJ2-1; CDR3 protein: ASRSAVMGQEQF
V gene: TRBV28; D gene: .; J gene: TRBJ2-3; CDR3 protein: ASSPTGQSTDTQY
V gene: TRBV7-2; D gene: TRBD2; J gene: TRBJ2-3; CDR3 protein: ASSLSRLAGQDTQY
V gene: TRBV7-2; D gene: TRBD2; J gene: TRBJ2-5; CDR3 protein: ASSLAGGRGQETQY
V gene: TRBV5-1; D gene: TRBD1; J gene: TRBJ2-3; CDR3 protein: ASSLGQGPDTQY
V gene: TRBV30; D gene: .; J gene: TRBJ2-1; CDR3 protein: AWSRWEFNEQF
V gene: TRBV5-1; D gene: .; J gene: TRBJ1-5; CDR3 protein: ASSLVGDSNQPQH
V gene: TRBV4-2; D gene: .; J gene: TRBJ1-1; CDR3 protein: ASSPTPVNTEAF
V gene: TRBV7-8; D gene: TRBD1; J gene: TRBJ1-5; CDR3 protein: ASSSQGAPRLAQH
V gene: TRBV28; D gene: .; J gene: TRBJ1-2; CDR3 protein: ASSLGGGQIYGYT
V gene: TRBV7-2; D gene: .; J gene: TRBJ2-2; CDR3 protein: ASSFVRQNTGELF
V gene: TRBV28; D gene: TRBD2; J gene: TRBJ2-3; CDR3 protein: ASSFILLAGDTDTQY
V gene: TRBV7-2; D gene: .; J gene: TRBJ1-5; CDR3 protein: ASTGSSNQPQH
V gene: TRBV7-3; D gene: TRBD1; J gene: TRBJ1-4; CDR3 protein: ASSWDRGEKLF
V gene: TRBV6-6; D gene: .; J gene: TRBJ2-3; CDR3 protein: ASSYSGGNPTDTQY
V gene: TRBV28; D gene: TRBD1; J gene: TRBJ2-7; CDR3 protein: ASSFAGTGNNEQY
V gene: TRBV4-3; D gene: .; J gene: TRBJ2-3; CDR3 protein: ASSQGQWTDTQY
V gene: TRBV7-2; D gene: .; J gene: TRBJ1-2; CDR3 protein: ASSLDSYLYGYT
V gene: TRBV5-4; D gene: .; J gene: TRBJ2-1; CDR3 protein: ASSLGTDSYNEQF
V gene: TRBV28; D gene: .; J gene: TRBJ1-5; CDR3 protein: ASSLSLGLGQPQH
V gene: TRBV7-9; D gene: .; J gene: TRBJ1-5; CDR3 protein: ASSLAGDNQPQH
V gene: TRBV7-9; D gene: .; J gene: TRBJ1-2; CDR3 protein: ASSLGGAYGYT
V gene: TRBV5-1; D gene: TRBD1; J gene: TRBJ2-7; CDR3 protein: ASSTGQGGYEQY
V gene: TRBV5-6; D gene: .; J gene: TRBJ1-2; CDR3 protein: ASSLPGRGGVGYT
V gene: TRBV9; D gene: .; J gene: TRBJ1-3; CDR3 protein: ASSASAGIGNTIY
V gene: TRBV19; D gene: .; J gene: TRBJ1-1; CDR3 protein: ASSLTADTEAF
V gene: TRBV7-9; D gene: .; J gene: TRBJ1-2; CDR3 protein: ASSSRRGRENYGYT
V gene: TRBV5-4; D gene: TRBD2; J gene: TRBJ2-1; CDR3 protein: ASRLAGGPYEQF
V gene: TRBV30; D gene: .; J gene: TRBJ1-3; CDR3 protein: AWSLNSGNTIY
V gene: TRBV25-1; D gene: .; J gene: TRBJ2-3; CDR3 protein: ASRDARGTDTQY
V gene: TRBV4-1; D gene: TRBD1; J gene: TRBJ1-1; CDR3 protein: ASSYRGLDEAF
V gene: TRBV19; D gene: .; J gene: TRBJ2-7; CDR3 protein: ASSIQLDAYEQY
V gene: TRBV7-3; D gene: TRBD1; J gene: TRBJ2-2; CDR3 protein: ASRTDRVNTGELF
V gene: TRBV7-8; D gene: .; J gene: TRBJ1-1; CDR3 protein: ASSKKNLGMNTEAF
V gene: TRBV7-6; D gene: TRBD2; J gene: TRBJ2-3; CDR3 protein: SSSPARTSGGDTQY
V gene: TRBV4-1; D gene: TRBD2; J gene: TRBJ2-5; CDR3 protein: ASSQTSGGQGVETQY
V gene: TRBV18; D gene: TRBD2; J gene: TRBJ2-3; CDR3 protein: ASSPLAGELLVQY
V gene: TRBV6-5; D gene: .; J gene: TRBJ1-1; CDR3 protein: ASWGNMNTEAF
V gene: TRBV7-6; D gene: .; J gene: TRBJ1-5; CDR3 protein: ASSLRYSNQPQH
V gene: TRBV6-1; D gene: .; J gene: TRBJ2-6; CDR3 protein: ASSEQAGANVLT
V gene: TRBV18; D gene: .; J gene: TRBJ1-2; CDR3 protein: ASSPGSGGSGYT
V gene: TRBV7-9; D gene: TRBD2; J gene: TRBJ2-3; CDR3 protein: ASSDPLAEDPTDTQY
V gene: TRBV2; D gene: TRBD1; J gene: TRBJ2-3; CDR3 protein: ASSGTGGPDTQY
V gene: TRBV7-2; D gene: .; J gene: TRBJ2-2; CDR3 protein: ASSLGLAMSGELF
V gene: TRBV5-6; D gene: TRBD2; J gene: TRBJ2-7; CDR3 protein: ASRRGGSYEQY
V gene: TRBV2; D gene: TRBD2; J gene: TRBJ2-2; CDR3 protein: ASSVAGRTGELF
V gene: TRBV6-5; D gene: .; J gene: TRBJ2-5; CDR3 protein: ASSNRRQETQY
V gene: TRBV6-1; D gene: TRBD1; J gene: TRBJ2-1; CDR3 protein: ASRDRVNEQF
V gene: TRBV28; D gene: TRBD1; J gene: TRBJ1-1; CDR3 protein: ASSPGGAVTEAF
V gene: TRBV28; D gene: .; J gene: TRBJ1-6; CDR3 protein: ASRFFAGPNSPLH
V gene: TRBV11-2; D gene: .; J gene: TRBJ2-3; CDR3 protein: ASSLTQGGDTQY